This T cell receptor (beta chain) was captured in a study of blood T cell repertoires in COVID-19. The assay was immunoSEQ multiplex PCR, and TCRdb's table has in-frame clones only and misses some. Among more than 300,000 clones, about 88% were seen once, and the ten largest hold 0.9% to 1.5%. This CDR3 is 16 amino acids long. V was trimmed by 0 bases and J by 3 bases, leaving 13 bases between them. Germline V gene sequence: CDR1 SGHRS, CDR2 YFSETQ. V usage is TRBV5-1 and J usage is TRBJ1-3; D gene ambiguous. Material for sequencing was PBMCs or T cells enriched from blood (not recorded which). The sequence was collected from a young woman who had recovered from COVID-19. The CDR3 spells CASSLAGGLGGNTIYF. The CDR3 nucleotides are TGCGCCAGCAGCTTGGCCGGTGGGCTTGGTGGAAACACCATATATTTT.